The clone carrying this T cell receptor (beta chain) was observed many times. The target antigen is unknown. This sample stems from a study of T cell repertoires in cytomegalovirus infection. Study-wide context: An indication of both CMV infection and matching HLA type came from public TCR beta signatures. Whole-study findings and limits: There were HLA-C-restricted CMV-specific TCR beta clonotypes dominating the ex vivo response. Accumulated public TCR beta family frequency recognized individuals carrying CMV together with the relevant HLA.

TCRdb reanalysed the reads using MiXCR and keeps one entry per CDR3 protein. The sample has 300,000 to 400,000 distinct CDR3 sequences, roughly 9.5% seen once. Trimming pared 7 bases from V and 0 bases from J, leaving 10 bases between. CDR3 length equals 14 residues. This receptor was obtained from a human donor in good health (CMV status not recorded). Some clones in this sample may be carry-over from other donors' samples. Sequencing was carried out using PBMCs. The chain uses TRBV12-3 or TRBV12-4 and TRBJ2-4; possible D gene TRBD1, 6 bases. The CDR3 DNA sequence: TGTGCCAGCACCCCGGACAGAGCCAAAAACATTCAGTACTTC. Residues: CASTPDRAKNIQYF.